Below, 4 T cell receptor beta chains from the same sample are listed, as sequenced in a study of Graves' ophthalmopathy and Graves' hyperthyroidism. Amplified material comprised TCR beta CDR3 regions derived from RNA transcripts. First-round RT-PCR used HTBI primers; second-round multiplex PCR followed. TCRdb re-called the multiplex PCR reads with MiXCR, one entry per CDR3 protein. Of some 750,000 distinct CDR3 sequences detected, 35% to 50% appear once; the ten largest clones hold less than 55%. The sample consisted of peripheral blood. Receptors were obtained from an adult man with Graves' ophthalmopathy.

The V and J genes are TRBV7-3 and TRBJ2-1; 7 bases agree with TRBD1. The germline CDR1 and CDR2 sequences are SGHTA and FQGTGA. The CDR3 is made up of 13 amino acids. The V segment lost 4 bases and the J segment 8 bases; nucleotides outside the gene matches: 5. Here the CDR3 reads CASSYIQGHEQFF. The CDR3 DNA reads as TGTGCCAGCAGCTACATACAGGGGCATGAGCAGTTCTTC.

This clonotype was counted at least ten times. A junction end diverges from the germline sequence, so it may reflect a read error. V is TRBV2 and J is TRBJ1-1; D unresolved. Germline CDR1 and CDR2: SNHLY and FYNNEI. This CDR3 spans 13 amino acids. The CDR3 region has the DNA TGCGCCAGCAGTGAAGAGGGCGATACTGAAGCTTTCTTT. Amino acids: CASSEEGDTEAFF.

J is TRBJ2-2 and V is TRBV20-1, with 7 bases that match TRBD2. V trimming: 6 bases; J trimming: 2 bases; junction bases outside the gene matches: 3. The germline gives CDR1 DFQATT, CDR2 SNEGSKA (reference sequence). CDR3 length: 13 amino acids. This CDR3 reads CSAERGNTGELFF. The CDR3 coding sequence is TGCAGTGCCGAGCGGGGAAACACCGGGGAGCTGTTTTTT.

The CDR3 is CSVQPGAEETQYF. In nucleotides, the CDR3 is TGCAGCGTGCAACCTGGGGCGGAAGAGACCCAGTACTTC. The V gene is TRBV29-1, the J gene TRBJ2-5, with a tentative D call TRBD1 (5 bases). The V and J ends lost 6 bases and 3 bases respectively, with 14 bases between them. This CDR3 contains 13 residues. The germline V gene encodes CDR1 SQVTM and CDR2 ANQGSEA.